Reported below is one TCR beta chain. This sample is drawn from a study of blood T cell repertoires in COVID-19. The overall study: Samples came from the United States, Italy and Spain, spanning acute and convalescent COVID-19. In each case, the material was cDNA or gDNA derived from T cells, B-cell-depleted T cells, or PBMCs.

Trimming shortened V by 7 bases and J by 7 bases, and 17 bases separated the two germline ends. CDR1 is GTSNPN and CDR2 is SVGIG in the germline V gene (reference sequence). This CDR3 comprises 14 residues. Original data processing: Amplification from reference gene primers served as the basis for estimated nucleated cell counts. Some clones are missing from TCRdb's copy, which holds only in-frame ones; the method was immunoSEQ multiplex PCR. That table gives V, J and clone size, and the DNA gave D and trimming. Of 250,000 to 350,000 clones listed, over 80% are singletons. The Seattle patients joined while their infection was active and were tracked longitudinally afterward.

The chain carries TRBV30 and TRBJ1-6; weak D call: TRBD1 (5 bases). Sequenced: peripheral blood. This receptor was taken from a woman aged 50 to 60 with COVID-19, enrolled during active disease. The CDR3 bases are TGTGCCTCCGGGGGAGGACTCGGGAATTCACCCCTCCACTTT. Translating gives CASGGGLGNSPLHF.